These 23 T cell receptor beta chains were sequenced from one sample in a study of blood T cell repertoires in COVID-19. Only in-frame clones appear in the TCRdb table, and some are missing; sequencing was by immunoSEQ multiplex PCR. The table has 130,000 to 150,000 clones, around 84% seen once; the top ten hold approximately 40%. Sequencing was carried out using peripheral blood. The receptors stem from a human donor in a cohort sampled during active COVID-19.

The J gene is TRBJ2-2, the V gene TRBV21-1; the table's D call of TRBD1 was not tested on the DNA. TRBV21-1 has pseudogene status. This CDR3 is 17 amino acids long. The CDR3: CASSKVVTGANTGELFF. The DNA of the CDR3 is TGTGCCAGCAGCAAAGTGGTCACAGGAGCGAACACCGGGGAGCTGTTTTTT.

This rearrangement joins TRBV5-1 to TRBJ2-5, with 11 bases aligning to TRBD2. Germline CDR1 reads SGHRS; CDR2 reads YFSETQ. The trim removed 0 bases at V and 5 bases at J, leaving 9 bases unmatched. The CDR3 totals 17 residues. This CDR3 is CASSLAGLAGGSETQYF. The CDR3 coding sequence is TGCGCCAGCAGCTTGGCCGGGTTAGCGGGGGGGAGCGAGACCCAGTACTTC. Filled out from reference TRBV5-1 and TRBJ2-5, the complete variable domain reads KAGVTQTPRYLIKTRGQQVTLSCSPISGHRSVSWYQQTPGQGLQFLFEYFSETQRNKGNFPGRFSGRQFSNSRSEMNVSTLELGDSALYLCASSLAGLAGGSETQYFGPGTRLLVL.

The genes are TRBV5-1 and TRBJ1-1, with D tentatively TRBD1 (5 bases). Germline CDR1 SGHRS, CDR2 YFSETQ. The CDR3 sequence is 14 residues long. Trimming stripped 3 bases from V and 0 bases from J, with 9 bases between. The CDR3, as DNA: TGCGCCAGCAGCTCGACAGCGATGAACACTGAAGCTTTCTTT. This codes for CASSSTAMNTEAFF.

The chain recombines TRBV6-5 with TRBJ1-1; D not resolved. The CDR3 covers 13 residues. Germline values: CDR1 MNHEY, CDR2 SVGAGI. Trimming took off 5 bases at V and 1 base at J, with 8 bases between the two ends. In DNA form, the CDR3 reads TGTGCCAGCAGTACTACCCCGAACACTGAAGCTTTCTTT. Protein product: CASSTTPNTEAFF.

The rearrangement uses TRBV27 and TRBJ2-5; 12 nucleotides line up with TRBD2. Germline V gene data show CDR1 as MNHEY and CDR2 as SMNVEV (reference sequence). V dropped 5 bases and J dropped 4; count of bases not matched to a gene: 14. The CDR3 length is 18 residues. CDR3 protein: CASSPDYLAGGPGETQYF. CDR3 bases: TGTGCCAGCAGTCCTGACTATCTAGCGGGGGGGCCGGGAGAGACCCAGTACTTC.

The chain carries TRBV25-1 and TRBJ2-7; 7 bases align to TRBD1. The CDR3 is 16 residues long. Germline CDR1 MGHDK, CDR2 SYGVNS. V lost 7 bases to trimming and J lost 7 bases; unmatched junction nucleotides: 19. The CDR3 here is CASIQARGRPAGEQYF. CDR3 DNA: TGTGCCAGCATCCAAGCTAGGGGGCGACCCGCCGGAGAGCAGTACTTC.

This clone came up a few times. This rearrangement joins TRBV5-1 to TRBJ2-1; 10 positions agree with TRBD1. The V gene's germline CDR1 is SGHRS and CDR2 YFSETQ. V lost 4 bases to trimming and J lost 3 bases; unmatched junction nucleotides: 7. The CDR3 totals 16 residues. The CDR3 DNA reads TGCGCCAGCAGCCGTGACAGGGGGCAGGTCTACAATGAGCAGTTCTTC. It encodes CASSRDRGQVYNEQFF.

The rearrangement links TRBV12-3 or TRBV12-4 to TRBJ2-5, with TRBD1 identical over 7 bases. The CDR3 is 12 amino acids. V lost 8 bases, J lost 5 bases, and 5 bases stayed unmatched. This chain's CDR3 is CASGTGVETQYF. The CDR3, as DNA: TGTGCCAGCGGAACAGGGGTCGAGACCCAGTACTTC.

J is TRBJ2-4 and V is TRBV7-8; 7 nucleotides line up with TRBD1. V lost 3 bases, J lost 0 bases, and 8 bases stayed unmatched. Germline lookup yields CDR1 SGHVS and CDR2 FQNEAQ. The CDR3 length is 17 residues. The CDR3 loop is CASSLPDRDLAKNIQYF. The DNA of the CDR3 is TGTGCCAGCAGCTTGCCCGACAGGGACCTAGCCAAAAACATTCAGTACTTC.

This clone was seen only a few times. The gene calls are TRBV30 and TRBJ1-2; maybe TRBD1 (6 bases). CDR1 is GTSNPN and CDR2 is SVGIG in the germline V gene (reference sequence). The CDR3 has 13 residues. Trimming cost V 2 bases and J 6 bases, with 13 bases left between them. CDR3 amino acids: CAWSNRVGDGYTF. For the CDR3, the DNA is TGTGCCTGGAGTAACAGGGTAGGGGATGGCTACACCTTC.

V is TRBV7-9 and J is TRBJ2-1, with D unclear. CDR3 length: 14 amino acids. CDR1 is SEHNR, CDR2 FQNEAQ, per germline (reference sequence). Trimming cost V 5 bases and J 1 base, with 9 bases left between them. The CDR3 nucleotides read TGTGCCAGCAGCCCGCTAGGATCCTACAATGAGCAGTTCTTC. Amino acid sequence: CASSPLGSYNEQFF.

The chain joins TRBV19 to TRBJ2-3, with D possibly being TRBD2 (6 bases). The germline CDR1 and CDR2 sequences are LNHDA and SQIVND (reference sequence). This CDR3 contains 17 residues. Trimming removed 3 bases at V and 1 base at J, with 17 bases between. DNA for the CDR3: TGTGCCAGTAGTATCTCCCTAGCGTCCCCCGGCACAGATACGCAGTATTTT. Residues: CASSISLASPGTDTQYF.

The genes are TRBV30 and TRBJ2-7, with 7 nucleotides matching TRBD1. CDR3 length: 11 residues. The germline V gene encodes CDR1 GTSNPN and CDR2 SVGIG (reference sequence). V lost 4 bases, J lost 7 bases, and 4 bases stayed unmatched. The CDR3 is CAWTQGDEQYF. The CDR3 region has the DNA TGTGCCTGGACGCAGGGGGATGAGCAGTACTTC.

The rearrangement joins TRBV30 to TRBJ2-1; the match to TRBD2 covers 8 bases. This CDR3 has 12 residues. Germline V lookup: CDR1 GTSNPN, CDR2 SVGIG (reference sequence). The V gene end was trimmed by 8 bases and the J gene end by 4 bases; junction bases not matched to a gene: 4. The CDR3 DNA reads TGTGCCGCGAGCGGGGGATACAATGAGCAGTTCTTC. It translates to CAASGGYNEQFF.

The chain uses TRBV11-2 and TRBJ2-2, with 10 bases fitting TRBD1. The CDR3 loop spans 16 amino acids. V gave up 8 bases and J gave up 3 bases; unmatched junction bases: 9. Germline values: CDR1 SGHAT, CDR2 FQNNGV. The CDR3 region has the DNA TGTGCCAGCCCTAGTTTCGGGACAGGGGACACCGGGGAGCTGTTTTTT. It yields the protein CASPSFGTGDTGELFF.

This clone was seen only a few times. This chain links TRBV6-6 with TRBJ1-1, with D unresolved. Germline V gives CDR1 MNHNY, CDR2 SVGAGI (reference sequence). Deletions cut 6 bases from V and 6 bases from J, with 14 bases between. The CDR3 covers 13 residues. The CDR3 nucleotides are TGTGCCAGCAGGACGTCCGTTGGGCCTGAAGCTTTCTTT. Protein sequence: CASRTSVGPEAFF.

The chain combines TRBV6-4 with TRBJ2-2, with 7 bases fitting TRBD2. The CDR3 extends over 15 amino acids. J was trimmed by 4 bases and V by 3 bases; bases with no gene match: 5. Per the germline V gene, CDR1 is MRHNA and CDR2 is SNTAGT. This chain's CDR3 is CASSEAGLSTGELFF. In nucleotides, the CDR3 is TGTGCCAGCAGTGAGGCGGGACTAAGCACCGGGGAGCTGTTTTTT.

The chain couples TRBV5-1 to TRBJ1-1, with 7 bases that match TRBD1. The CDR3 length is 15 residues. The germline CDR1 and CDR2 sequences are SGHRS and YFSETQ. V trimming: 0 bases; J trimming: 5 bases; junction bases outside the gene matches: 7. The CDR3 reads CASSLGDRVITEAFF. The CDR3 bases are TGCGCCAGCAGCTTGGGAGACAGGGTTATAACTGAAGCTTTCTTT.

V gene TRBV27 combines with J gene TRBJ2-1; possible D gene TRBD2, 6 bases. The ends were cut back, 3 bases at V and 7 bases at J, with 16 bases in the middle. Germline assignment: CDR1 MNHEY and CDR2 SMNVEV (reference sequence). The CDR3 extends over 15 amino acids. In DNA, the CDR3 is TGTGCCAGCAGTTTTAGATTAGGGAGGAGTAATGAGCAGTTCTTC. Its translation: CASSFRLGRSNEQFF.

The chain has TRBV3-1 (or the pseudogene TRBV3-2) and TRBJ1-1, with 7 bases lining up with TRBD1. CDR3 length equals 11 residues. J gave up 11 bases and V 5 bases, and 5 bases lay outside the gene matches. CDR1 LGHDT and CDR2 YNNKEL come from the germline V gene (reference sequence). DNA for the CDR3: TGTGCCAGCAGCTCAGGGGGTATGGCTTTCTTT. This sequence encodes CASSSGGMAFF.

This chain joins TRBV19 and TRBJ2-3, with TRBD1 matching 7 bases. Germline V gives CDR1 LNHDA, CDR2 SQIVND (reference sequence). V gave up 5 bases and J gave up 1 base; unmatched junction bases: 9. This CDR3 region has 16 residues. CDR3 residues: CASSPRGSSGTDTQYF. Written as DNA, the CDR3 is TGTGCCAGTAGTCCCAGGGGGAGTAGCGGCACAGATACGCAGTATTTT. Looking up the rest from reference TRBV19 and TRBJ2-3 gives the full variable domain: DGGITQSPKYLFRKEGQNVTLSCEQNLNHDAMYWYRQDPGQGLRLIYYSQIVNDFQKGDIAEGYSVSREKKESFPLTVTSAQKNPTAFYLCASSPRGSSGTDTQYFGPGTRLTVL.

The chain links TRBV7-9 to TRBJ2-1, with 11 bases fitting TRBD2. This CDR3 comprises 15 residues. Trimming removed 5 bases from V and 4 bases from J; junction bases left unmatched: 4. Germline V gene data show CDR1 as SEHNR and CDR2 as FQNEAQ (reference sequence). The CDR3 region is CASSHTSGGYNEQFF. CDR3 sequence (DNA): TGTGCCAGCAGCCACACTAGCGGGGGTTACAATGAGCAGTTCTTC. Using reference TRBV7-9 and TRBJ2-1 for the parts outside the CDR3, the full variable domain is DTGVSQNPRHKITKRGQNVTFRCDPISEHNRLYWYRQTLGQGPEFLTYFQNEAQLEKSRLLSDRFSAERPKGSFSTLEIQRTEQGDSAMYLCASSHTSGGYNEQFFGPGTRLTVL.

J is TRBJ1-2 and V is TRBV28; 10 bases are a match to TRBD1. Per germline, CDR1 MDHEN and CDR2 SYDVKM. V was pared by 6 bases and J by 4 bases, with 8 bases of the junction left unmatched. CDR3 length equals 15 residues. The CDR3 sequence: CASRPGQGVIYGYTF. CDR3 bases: TGTGCCAGCAGACCCGGACAGGGGGTAATCTATGGCTACACCTTC.